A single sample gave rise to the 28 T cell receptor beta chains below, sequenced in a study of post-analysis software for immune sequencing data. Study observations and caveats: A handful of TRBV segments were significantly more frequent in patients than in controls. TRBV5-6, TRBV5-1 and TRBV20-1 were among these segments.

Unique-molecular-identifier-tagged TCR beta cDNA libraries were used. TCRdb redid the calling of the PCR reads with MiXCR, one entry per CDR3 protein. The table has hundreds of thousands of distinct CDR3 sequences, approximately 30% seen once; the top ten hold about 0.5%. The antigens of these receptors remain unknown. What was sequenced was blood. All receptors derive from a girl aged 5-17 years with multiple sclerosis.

DNA for the CDR3: TGTGCCAGCGGCCGCGGGGGGATGGAGAAGACCCAGTACTTC. This codes for CASGRGGMEKTQYF. V is TRBV7-2 and J is TRBJ2-7; 8 nucleotides agree with TRBD2. The J call is in doubt because the DNA end fits TRBJ2-5 better. Germline CDR1 SGHTA, CDR2 FQGNSA. The CDR3 spans 14 residues.

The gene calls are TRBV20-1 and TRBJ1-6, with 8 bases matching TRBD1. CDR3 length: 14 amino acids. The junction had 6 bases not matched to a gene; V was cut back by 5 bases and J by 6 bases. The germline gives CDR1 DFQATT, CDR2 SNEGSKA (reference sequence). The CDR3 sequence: CSAAGTGRNSPLHF. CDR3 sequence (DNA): TGCAGTGCTGCCGGGACAGGACGTAATTCACCCCTCCACTTT.

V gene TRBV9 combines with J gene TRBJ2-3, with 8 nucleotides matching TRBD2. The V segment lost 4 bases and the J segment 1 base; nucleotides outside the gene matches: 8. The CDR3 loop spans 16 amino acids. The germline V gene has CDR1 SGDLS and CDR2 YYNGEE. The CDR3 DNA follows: TGTGCCAGCAGCCCGAGACTAGCGCTAGGCACAGATACGCAGTATTTT. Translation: CASSPRLALGTDTQYF.

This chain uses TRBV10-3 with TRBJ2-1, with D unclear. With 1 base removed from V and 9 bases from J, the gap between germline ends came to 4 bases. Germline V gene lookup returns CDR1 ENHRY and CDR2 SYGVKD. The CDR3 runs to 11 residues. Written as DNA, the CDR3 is TGTGCCATCAGTGAGTTAGCTGAGCAGTTCTTC. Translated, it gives CAISELAEQFF.

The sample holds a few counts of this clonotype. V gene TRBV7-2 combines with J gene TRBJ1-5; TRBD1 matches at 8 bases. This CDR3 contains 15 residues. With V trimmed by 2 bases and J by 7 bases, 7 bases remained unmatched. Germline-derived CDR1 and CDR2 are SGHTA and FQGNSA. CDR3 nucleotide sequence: TGTGCCAGCAGCTTAACCCCCGGACAGGGACAGCCCCAGCATTTT. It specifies CASSLTPGQGQPQHF.

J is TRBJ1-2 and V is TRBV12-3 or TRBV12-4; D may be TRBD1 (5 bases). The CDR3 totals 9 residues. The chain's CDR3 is CVGGNGYTF. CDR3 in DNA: TGTGTTGGGGGGAATGGCTACACCTTC.

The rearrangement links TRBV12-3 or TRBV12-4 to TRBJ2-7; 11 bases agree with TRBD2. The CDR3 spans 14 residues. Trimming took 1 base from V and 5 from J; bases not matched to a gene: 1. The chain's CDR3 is CASSLETSGDEQYF. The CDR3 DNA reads TGTGCCAGCAGTTTAGAGACTAGCGGGGACGAGCAGTACTTC.

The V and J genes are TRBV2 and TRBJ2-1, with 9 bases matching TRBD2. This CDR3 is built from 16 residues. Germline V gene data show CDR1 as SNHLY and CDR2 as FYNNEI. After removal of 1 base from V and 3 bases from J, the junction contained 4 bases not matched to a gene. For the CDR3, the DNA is TGTGCCAGCAGTGAAGAGCTAGCGGGGATCTACAATGAGCAGTTCTTC. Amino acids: CASSEELAGIYNEQFF.

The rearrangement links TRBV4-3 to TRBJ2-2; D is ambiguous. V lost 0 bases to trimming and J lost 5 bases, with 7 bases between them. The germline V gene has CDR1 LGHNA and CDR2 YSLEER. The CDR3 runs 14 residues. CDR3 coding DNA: TGCGCCAGCAGCCAAGAGGGTAGTACCGGGGAGCTGTTTTTT. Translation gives CASSQEGSTGELFF.

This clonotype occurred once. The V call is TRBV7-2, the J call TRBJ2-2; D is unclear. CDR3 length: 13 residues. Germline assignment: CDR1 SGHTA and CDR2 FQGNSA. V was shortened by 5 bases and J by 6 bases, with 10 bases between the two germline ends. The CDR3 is CASSRPMSGELFF. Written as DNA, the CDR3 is TGTGCCAGCAGCCGACCTATGTCCGGGGAGCTGTTTTTT.

The CDR3 DNA reads TGCAGCGTTGAAGCGACAGGAATCTATGGCTACACCTTC. Its protein is CSVEATGIYGYTF. The rearrangement joins TRBV29-1 to TRBJ1-2; a possible D gene is TRBD1 (6 bases). The CDR3 contains 13 residues. Trimming removed 1 base at V and 4 bases at J, with 10 bases between. Germline V gene sequence: CDR1 SQVTM, CDR2 ANQGSEA.

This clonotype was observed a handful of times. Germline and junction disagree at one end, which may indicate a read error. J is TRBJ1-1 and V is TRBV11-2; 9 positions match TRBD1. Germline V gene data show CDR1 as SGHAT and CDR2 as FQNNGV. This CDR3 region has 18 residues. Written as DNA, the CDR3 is TGTGCCAGCAGCTGGTTTGGGACAGGGAAGCTAGTGAACCCTGAAGCTTTCTTT. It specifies CASSWFGTGKLVNPEAFF.

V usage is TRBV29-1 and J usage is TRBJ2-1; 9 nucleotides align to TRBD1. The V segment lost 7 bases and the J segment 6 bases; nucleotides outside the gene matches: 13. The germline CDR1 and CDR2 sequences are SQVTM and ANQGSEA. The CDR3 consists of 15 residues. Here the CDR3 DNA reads TGCAGCGCCCGAGCTCGGACAGGGGTAGGCAATGAGCAGTTCTTC. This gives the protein CSARARTGVGNEQFF.

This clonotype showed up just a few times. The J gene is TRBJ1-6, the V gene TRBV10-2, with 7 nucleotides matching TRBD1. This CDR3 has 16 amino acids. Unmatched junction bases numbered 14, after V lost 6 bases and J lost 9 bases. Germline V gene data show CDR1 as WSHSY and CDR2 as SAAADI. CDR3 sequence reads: CASRQTTGTDGSPLHF. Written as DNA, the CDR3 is TGCGCCAGCAGACAAACCACCGGGACAGACGGTTCACCCCTCCACTTT.

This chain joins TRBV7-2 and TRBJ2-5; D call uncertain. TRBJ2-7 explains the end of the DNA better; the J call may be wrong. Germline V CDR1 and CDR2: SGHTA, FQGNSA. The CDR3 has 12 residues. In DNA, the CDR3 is TGTGCCAGCCGTCTAAGCAACGGCGAGCAGTACTTC. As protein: CASRLSNGEQYF.

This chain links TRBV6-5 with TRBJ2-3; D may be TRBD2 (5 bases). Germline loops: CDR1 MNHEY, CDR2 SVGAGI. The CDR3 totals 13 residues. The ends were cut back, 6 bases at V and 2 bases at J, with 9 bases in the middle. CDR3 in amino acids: CASSPGNTDTQYF. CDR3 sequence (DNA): TGTGCCAGCAGCCCGGGGAACACAGATACGCAGTATTTT.

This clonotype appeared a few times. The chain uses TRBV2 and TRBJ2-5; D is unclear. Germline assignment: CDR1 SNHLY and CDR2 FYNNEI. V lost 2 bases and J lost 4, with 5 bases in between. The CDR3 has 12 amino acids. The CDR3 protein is CASSELAETQYF. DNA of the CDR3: TGTGCCAGCAGTGAATTAGCAGAGACCCAGTACTTC.

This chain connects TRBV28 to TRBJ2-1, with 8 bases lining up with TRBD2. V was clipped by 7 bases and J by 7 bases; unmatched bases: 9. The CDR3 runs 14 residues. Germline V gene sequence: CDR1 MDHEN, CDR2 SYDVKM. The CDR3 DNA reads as TGTGCCAGCACCCGGTCCCCGGGGGGGAATGAGCAGTTCTTC. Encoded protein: CASTRSPGGNEQFF.

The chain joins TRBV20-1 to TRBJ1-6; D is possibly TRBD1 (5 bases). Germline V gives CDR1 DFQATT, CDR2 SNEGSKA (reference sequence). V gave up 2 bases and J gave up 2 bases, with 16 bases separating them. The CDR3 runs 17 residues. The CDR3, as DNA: TGCAGTGCTAGATCGGCAGGGCAAGGTACCTATAATTCACCCCTCCACTTT. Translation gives CSARSAGQGTYNSPLHF.

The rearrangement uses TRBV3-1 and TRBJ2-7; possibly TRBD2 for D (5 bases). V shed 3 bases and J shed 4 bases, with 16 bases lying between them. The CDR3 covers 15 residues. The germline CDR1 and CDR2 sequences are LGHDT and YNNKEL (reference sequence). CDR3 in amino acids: CASSHYRGSLYEQYF. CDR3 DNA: TGTGCCAGCAGCCACTATCGTGGGAGTCTGTACGAGCAGTACTTC.

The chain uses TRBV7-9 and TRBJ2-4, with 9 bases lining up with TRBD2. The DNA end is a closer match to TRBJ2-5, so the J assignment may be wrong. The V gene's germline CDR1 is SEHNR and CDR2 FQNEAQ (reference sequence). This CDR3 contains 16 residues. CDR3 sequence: CASSPLIAGAQETQYF. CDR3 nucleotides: TGTGCCAGCAGCCCACTTATAGCGGGGGCACAAGAGACCCAGTACTTC.

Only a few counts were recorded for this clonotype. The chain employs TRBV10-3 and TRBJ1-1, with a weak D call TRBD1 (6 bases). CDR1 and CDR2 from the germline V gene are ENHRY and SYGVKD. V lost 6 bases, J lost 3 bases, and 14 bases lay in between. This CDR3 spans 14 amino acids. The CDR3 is CAIRGASGDTEAFF. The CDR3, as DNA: TGTGCCATCAGGGGGGCAAGCGGTGACACTGAAGCTTTCTTT.

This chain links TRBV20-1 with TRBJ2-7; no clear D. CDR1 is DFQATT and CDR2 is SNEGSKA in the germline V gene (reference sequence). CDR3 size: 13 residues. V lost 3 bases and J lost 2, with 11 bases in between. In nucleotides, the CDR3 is TGCAGTGCTAGTATGGGATCGGCCTACGAGCAGTACTTC. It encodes CSASMGSAYEQYF.

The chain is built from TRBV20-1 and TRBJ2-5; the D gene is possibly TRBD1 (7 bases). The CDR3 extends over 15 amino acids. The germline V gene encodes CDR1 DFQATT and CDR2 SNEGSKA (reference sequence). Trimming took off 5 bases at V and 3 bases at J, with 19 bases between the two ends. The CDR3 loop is CSAARGRGVEETQYF. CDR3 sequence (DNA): TGCAGTGCTGCTCGGGGCAGGGGGGTTGAAGAGACCCAGTACTTC.

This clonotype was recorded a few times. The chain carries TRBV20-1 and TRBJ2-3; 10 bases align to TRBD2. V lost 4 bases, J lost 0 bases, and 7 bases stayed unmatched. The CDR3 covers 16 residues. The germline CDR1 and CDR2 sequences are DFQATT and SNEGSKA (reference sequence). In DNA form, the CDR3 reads TGCAGTGCTACCCATCCGGGACTAGCGAGCACAGATACGCAGTATTTT. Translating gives CSATHPGLASTDTQYF.

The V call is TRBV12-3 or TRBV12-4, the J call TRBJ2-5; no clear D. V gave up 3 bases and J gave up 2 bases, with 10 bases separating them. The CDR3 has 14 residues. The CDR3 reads CASSFPRQQETQYF. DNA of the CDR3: TGTGCCAGCAGTTTCCCCCGGCAGCAAGAGACCCAGTACTTC.

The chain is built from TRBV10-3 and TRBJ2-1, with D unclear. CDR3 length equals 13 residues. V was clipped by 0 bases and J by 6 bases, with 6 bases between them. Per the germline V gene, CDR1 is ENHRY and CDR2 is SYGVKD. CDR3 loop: CAISESRANEQFF. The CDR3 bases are TGTGCCATCAGTGAGTCAAGGGCCAATGAGCAGTTCTTC.

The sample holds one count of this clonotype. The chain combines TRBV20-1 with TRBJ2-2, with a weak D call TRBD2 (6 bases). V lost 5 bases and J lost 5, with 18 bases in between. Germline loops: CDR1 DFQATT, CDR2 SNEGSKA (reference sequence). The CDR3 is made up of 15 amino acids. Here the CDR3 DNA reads TGCAGTGCTGAGGTCCCTAGCGCTCCGACCGGGGAGCTGTTTTTT. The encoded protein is CSAEVPSAPTGELFF.